The 11 T cell receptor beta chains below come from one sample, sequenced in a study of T cells in Graves' hyperthyroidism and ophthalmopathy. The TCR beta CDR3 regions underwent amplification using RNA transcripts as the source. HTBI primers drove first-round RT-PCR of the TCR CDR3. From the multiplex PCR reads, TCRdb called clonotypes with MiXCR, one entry per CDR3 protein. In the table there are hundreds of thousands of distinct CDR3 sequences, more than 20% of which are singletons. Material: blood. These receptors were collected from a young man with Graves' ophthalmopathy.

This clonotype turned up a few times. The chain couples TRBV5-1 to TRBJ2-3; unclear D gene. The germline V and J ends were trimmed by 5 bases and 2 bases, with 12 bases remaining between them. CDR3 size: 14 residues. Germline V gene data show CDR1 as SGHRS and CDR2 as YFSETQ. The CDR3 DNA reads TGCGCCAGCAGGCTTGAGAAACCCACAGATACGCAGTATTTT. It encodes CASRLEKPTDTQYF.

The CDR3 reads CASSLTYRGDGTEAFF. The CDR3 bases are TGTGCCAGCAGCTTAACGTACAGGGGTGATGGCACTGAAGCTTTCTTT. This chain links TRBV11-2 with TRBJ1-1, with 7 bases aligning to TRBD1. Germline CDR1 SGHAT, CDR2 FQNNGV. V was pared by 2 bases and J by 4 bases, with 10 bases of the junction left unmatched. This CDR3 is built from 16 residues.

In its sample, this clonotype was seen many times. The CDR3 nucleotides read TGCAGTGCTAGAGGGACAGCCTATAGCACAGATACGCAGTATTTT. It encodes CSARGTAYSTDTQYF. This chain joins TRBV20-1 and TRBJ2-3; TRBD1 might be the D (6 bases). The CDR3 has 15 amino acids. Between the trimmed V and J ends, which lost 1 base and 0 bases, there was a span of 11 bases. Germline V gives CDR1 DFQATT, CDR2 SNEGSKA (reference sequence).

The V gene is TRBV10-3, the J gene TRBJ1-1; TRBD1 is a possible D gene (5 bases). Germline V gene data show CDR1 as ENHRY and CDR2 as SYGVKD. The CDR3 covers 14 residues. The V and J ends lost 0 bases and 2 bases respectively, with 7 bases between them. CDR3 sequence: CAISESTVNTEAFF. The DNA of the CDR3 is TGTGCCATCAGTGAGTCGACAGTCAACACTGAAGCTTTCTTT.

This clonotype was seen at least ten times. The CDR3: CASSQSGTGEHEQYF. DNA of the CDR3: TGTGCCAGCAGCCAATCCGGGACAGGGGAACACGAGCAGTACTTC. J is TRBJ2-7 and V is TRBV13; 10 bases fit TRBD1. Germline V gene lookup returns CDR1 PRHDT and CDR2 FYEKMQ (reference sequence). V gave up 5 bases and J gave up 5 bases; unmatched junction bases: 9. This CDR3 spans 15 amino acids. The whole variable domain, filled in from reference TRBV13 and TRBJ2-7, reads AAGVIQSPRHLIKEKRETATLKCYPIPRHDTVYWYQQGPGQDPQFLISFYEKMQSDKGSIPDRFSAQQFSDYHSELNMSSLELGDSALYFCASSQSGTGEHEQYFGPGTRLTVT.

The chain uses TRBV29-1 and TRBJ2-4; perhaps TRBD1 as D (7 bases). The CDR3 is made up of 15 amino acids. Germline V gives CDR1 SQVTM, CDR2 ANQGSEA. V was shortened by 7 bases and J by 3 bases, with 19 bases between the two germline ends. The CDR3 region has the DNA TGCAGCGCTGGACAGGTCGGGGGAGTCAAAAACATTCAGTACTTC. This translates into CSAGQVGGVKNIQYF.

V usage is TRBV4-1 and J usage is TRBJ2-7; a possible D gene is TRBD2 (5 bases). In germline, CDR1 is MGHRA, CDR2 YSYEKL. The CDR3 spans 14 residues. The V end was cut by 1 base, the J end by 2 bases, with 9 bases between. CDR3: CASSQGESTYEQYF. The CDR3 nucleotides are TGCGCCAGCAGCCAAGGGGAGTCAACCTACGAGCAGTACTTC.

This rearrangement joins TRBV20-1 to TRBJ2-1; no clear D gene. CDR1 is DFQATT and CDR2 is SNEGSKA in the germline V gene (reference sequence). Trimming took off 0 bases at V and 0 bases at J, with 12 bases between the two ends. This CDR3 spans 16 amino acids. The CDR3 DNA sequence: TGCAGTGCTAGAGATTCGGGCCGAGCCTCCTACAATGAGCAGTTCTTC. It is translated as CSARDSGRASYNEQFF.

At least ten counts were recorded for this clonotype. The chain combines TRBV2 with TRBJ2-2; 9 nucleotides match TRBD1. CDR1 and CDR2 (germline): SNHLY, FYNNEI. The V and J ends lost 6 bases and 5 bases, in that order; junction bases with no gene match: 4. The length of the CDR3 is 14 residues. CDR3 loop: CASRGTGYTGELFF. The CDR3 DNA is TGTGCCAGCAGGGGGACAGGGTATACCGGGGAGCTGTTTTTT.

This clonotype occurred a few times. The junction shows a germline mismatch at one end, possibly a read error. This chain joins TRBV7-3 and TRBJ2-1, with TRBD2 matching over 14 bases. This CDR3 region has 15 residues. Germline loops: CDR1 SGHTA, CDR2 FQGTGA. The CDR3 sequence is CASGLRLAGGDEQFF. The CDR3 DNA follows: TGTGCCAGCGGCTTGAGACTAGCGGGAGGGGATGAGCAGTTCTTC.

The chain joins TRBV20-1 to TRBJ2-7; 9 nucleotides match TRBD1. Germline V lookup: CDR1 DFQATT, CDR2 SNEGSKA (reference sequence). The V gene end was trimmed by 0 bases and the J gene end by 5 bases; junction bases not matched to a gene: 8. This CDR3 is built from 15 residues. The CDR3 sequence: CSARDWGQGPHEQYF. The CDR3 bases are TGCAGTGCTAGAGATTGGGGACAGGGTCCCCACGAGCAGTACTTC.